This is a list of T cell receptor beta chains from one sample in a study of OX40 agonist ivuxolimab in advanced cancers. TCRdb's copy holds only in-frame clones and misses some; the assay was immunoSEQ multiplex PCR. The sample holds about 44,000 clones, 80% to 90% seen once. Sample: CD4+ or CD8+ T cells sorted from blood, taken in a trial of the OX40 agonist ivuxolimab. The receptors come from an adult with an advanced solid tumor such as melanoma, head and neck, liver or kidney cancer. CDR3s include the opening cysteine and the closing phenylalanine or tryptophan.

CDR3: CASSLGVAGGPSGLFF
V: TRBV7-2
J: TRBJ2-2

CDR3: CASSFGPAVVEEKLFF
V: TRBV28
J: TRBJ1-4

CDR3: CASSLVAGGTDTQYF
V: TRBV7-3
J: TRBJ2-3

CDR3: CASSVGREGGYTF
V: TRBV9
J: TRBJ1-2

CDR3: CAWSLGGELFF
V: TRBV30
J: TRBJ2-2

CDR3: CAISEQWEGVPAFF
V: TRBV10-3
J: TRBJ1-1

CDR3: CASSLAAAYEAFF
V: TRBV27
J: TRBJ1-1

CDR3: CASNPGADYYEQYF
V: TRBV9
J: TRBJ2-7

CDR3: CASSQAGTDYEQYF
V: TRBV4-3
J: TRBJ2-7

CDR3: CASSLGLAGADTQYF
V: TRBV27
J: TRBJ2-3

CDR3: CANSQEGTSGAFQYF
V: TRBV4-3
J: TRBJ2-7

CDR3: CASSQFGQLYEQYF
V: TRBV14
J: TRBJ2-7

CDR3: CASSSGITYEQYF
V: TRBV27
J: TRBJ2-7

CDR3: CASSPVLGTGPEQYF
V: TRBV27
J: TRBJ2-7

CDR3: CASSDLRAGAHQETQYF
V: TRBV2
J: TRBJ2-5

CDR3: CASSDFDLNTGELFF
V: TRBV9
J: TRBJ2-2

CDR3: CASSPGTSPYNEQFF
V: TRBV6-5
J: TRBJ2-1

CDR3: CASSQVTPPGTHGGEQFF
V: TRBV4-3
J: TRBJ2-1

CDR3: CASSLGRGWYGYTF
V: TRBV7-6
J: TRBJ1-2

CDR3: CASSQRGGTEAFF
V: TRBV4-1
J: TRBJ1-1

CDR3: CASSRGETQYF
V: TRBV7-6
J: TRBJ2-5

CDR3: CASISGNNEQFF
V: TRBV7-9
J: TRBJ2-1

CDR3: CASPGSPGLGNYGYTF
V: TRBV28
J: TRBJ1-2

CDR3: CASSTYGTVGYTF
V: TRBV6-5
J: TRBJ1-2

CDR3: CASSKLAAQETQYF
V: TRBV6-5
J: TRBJ2-5

CDR3: CASSWTDNEQFF
V: TRBV11-2
J: TRBJ2-1

CDR3: CASSFPLGRSHYNEQFF
V: TRBV28
J: TRBJ2-1

CDR3: CASKTTDTQYF
V: TRBV7-8
J: TRBJ2-3

CDR3: CASSLGQVEAFF
V: TRBV13
J: TRBJ1-1

CDR3: CASREPGQGRDGYTF
V: TRBV28
J: TRBJ1-2

CDR3: CASSMGLGDLVNQPQHF
V: TRBV19
J: TRBJ1-5

CDR3: CASSGTGTSPYEQYF
V: TRBV9
J: TRBJ2-7

CDR3: CSVEGQNTEAFF
V: TRBV29-1
J: TRBJ1-1

CDR3: CASSDLTSGGTDTQYF
V: TRBV2
J: TRBJ2-3

CDR3: CSVDREGDYGYTF
V: TRBV29-1
J: TRBJ1-2

CDR3: CASSLGRNTEAFF
V: TRBV28
J: TRBJ1-1

CDR3: CASSPLPGGMNEQFF
V: TRBV28
J: TRBJ2-1

CDR3: CASSPRDNGAYEQYF
V: TRBV4-1
J: TRBJ2-7

CDR3: CASSYAPVGNEAFF
V: TRBV6-5
J: TRBJ1-1

CDR3: CASSPDRDNHGYTF
V: TRBV7-9
J: TRBJ1-2